This is a list of T cell receptor beta chains from one sample in a study of OX40 agonist ivuxolimab in advanced cancers. The method was immunoSEQ multiplex PCR; TCRdb's version includes in-frame clones alone and lacks a portion of them. The sample carries 50,000 to 75,000 clones, approximately 84% recorded once. Material: CD4+ or CD8+ T cells sorted from blood, obtained in a trial of the OX40 agonist ivuxolimab. The receptor source for this set is an adult with an advanced solid tumor such as melanoma, head and neck, liver or kidney cancer. Both conserved end residues are trimmed from each CDR3.

v_gene	j_gene	CDR3aa
TRBV7-2	TRBJ1-1	ASSLAWVTEAF
TRBV28	TRBJ1-6	ASRMTATYNSPLH
TRBV7-2	TRBJ2-7	ASSLEGSPYEQY
TRBV5-4	TRBJ2-5	ASSLTAGQETQY
TRBV5-1	TRBJ2-3	ASASSSSTDTQY
TRBV13	TRBJ1-3	ASSPGPGQALHPSGNTIY
TRBV29-1	TRBJ2-7	SVRGIFYEQY
TRBV29-1	-	SVEVRQGKGEQY
TRBV15	TRBJ2-3	ATSRDFSTDTQY
TRBV4-1	-	ASSPSSGGYEQY
TRBV10-3	TRBJ1-1	AISGGLGEAF
TRBV7-9	TRBJ2-1	AIPRTSAWDNEQF
TRBV4-1	TRBJ2-2	ASSQATGRANTGELF
TRBV11-3	TRBJ1-2	ASSLDTRGYT
TRBV9	TRBJ1-1	ASSPDPPGQGTEAF
TRBV5-5	TRBJ2-7	ASSSGRTGWPYEQY
TRBV30	TRBJ2-5	ASNRAGETQY
TRBV20-1	TRBJ2-1	SGGRHEQF
TRBV4-3	TRBJ1-3	ASSHMGPGNTIY
TRBV7-9	TRBJ2-7	ASSFWTSRTYEQY
TRBV6-5	TRBJ1-5	ASSYEKDRGNQPQH
TRBV11-3	TRBJ1-1	ASSFTGGTEAF
TRBV5-1	TRBJ2-1	ASSPGQTNYNEQF
TRBV28	TRBJ1-1	AGTGNHNTEAF
TRBV19	TRBJ2-3	ASSRGRGDTQY
TRBV6-5	TRBJ2-7	ASRPPGGPFYEQY
TRBV5-4	TRBJ1-2	ATESGTGSGYT
TRBV28	TRBJ1-4	ASSSPGEGGDEKLF